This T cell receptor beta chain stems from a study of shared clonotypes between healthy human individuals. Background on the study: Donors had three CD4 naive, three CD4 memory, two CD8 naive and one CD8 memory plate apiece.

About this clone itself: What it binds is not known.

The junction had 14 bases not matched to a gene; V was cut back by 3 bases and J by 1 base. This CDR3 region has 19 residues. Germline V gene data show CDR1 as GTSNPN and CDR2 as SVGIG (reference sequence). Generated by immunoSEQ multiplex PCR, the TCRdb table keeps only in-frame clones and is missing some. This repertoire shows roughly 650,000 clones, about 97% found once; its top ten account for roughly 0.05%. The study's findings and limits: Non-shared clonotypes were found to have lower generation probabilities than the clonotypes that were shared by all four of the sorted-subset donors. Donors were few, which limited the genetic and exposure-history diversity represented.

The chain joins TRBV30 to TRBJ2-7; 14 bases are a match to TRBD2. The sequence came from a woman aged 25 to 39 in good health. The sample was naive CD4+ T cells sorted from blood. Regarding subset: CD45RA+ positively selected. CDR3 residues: CAWRLDLGLAGEDSYEQYF. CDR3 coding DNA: TGTGCCTGGAGGCTCGACCTGGGACTAGCGGGGGAGGATTCCTACGAGCAGTACTTC.